This T cell receptor beta chain was recorded in a study of T cell repertoires in cytomegalovirus infection. Study in general: Shared public TCR beta signatures pointed to both CMV infection and a matching HLA type.

Study-wide results and caveats: Pooled public TCR beta family frequency picked out CMV carriers with the relevant HLA. Within the response measured ex vivo, HLA-C-restricted CMV-specific TCR beta clonotypes were dominant.

MiXCR, run by TCRdb on the reads, gives a single entry per CDR3 protein. The sample lists 570,000 or so distinct CDR3 sequences, 35% to 50% occurring once. Trimming at V came to 3 bases and at J to 2 bases, leaving 5 bases not matched to a gene. Germline loops: CDR1 MGHDK, CDR2 SYGVNS. The CDR3 has 15 residues. Only a few counts were recorded for this clonotype. Its antigen is still unknown. This sequence was found in a human donor in good health (CMV status not recorded). Some clones in this sample may be carry-over from other donors' samples. The chain couples TRBV25-1 to TRBJ2-3; 7 nucleotides line up with TRBD2. The sequencing here drew on cultured PBMCs, taken from culture after CMV antigen stimulation. The CDR3 DNA is TGTGCCAGCAGTGAGTTAGCGGGTCCCACAGATACGCAGTATTTT. Translation gives CASSELAGPTDTQYF.